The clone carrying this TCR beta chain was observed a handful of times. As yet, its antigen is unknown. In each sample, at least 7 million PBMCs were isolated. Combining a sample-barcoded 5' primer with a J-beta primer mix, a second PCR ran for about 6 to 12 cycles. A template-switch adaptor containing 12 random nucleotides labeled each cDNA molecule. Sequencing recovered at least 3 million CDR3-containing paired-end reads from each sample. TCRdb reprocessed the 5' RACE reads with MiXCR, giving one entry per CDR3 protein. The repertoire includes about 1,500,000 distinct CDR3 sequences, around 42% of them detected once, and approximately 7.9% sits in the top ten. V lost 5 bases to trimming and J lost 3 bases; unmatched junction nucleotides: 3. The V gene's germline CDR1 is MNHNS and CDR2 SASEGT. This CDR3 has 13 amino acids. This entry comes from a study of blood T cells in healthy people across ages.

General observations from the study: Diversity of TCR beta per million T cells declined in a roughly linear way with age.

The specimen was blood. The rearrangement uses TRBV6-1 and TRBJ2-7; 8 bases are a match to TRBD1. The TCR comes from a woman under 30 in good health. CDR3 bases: TGTGCCAGCAGTCACAGGGGGATCTACGAGCAGTACTTC. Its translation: CASSHRGIYEQYF.